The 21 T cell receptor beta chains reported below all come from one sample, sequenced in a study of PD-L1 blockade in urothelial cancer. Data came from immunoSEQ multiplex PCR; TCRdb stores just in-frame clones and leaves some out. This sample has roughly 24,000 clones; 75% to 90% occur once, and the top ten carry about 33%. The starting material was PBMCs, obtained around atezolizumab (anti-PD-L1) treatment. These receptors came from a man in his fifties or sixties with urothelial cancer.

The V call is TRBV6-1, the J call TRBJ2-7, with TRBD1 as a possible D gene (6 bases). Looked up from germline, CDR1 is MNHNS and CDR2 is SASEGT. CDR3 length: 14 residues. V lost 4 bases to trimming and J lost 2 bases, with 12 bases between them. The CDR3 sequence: CASSVQTGAYEQYF. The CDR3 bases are TGTGCCAGCAGTGTTCAGACAGGCGCCTACGAGCAGTACTTC.

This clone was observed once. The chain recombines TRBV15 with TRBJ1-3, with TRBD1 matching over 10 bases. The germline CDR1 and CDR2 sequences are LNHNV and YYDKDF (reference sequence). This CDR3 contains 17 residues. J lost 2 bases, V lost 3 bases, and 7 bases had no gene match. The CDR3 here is CATSRDRGSYAGNTIYF. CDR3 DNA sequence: TGTGCCACCAGCAGGGACAGGGGGAGTTATGCTGGAAACACCATATATTTT.

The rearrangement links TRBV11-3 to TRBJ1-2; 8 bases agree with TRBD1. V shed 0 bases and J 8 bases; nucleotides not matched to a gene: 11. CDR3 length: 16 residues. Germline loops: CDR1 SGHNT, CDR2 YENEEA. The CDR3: CASSLEAGQGAGGYTF. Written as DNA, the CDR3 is TGTGCCAGCAGCTTAGAAGCAGGCCAGGGGGCGGGGGGCTACACCTTC.

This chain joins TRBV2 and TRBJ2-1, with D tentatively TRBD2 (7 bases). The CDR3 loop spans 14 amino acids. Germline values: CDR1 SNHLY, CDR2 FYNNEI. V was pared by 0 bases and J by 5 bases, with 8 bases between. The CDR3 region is CASSEARGHNEQFF. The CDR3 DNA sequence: TGTGCCAGCAGTGAAGCGCGGGGGCACAATGAGCAGTTCTTC.

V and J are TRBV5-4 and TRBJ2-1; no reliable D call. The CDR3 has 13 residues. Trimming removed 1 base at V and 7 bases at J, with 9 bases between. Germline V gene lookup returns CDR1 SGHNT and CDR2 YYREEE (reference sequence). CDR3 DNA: TGTGCCAGCAGCTTGAGATCCACAAATGAGCAGTTCTTC. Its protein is CASSLRSTNEQFF.

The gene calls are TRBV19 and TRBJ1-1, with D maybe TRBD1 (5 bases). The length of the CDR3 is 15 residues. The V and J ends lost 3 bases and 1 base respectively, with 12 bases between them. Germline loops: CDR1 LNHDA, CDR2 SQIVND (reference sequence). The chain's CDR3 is CASSMGGRENTEAFF. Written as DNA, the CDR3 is TGTGCCAGTAGTATGGGGGGACGGGAGAACACTGAAGCTTTCTTT.

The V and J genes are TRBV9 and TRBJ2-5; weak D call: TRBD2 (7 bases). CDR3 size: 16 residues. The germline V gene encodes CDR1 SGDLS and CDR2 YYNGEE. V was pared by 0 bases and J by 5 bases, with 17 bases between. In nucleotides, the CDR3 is TGTGCCAGCAGCGTAGTCCCTGGACTAGGGGGTGAGACCCAGTACTTC. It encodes CASSVVPGLGGETQYF.

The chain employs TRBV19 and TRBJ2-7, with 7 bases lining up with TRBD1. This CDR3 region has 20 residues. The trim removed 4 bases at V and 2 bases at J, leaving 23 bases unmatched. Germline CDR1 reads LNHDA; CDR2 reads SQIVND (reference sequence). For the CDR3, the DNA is TGTGCCAGTAGTACCTACCCGCCTCCGTTTGGGACAGCTAGTCCCTACGAGCAGTACTTC. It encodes CASSTYPPPFGTASPYEQYF.

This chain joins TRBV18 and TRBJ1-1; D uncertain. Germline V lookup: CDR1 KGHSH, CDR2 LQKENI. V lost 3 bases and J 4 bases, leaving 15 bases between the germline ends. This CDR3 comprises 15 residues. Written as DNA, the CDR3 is TGTGCCAGCTCACCTATATCCGGGTTCAGCACTGAAGCTTTCTTT. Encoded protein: CASSPISGFSTEAFF.

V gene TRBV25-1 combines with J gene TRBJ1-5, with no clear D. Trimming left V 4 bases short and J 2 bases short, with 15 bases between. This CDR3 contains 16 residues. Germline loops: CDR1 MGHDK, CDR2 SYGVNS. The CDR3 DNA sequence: TGTGCCAGCAGTGCGGGAGGCAGGTGGGGCAATCAGCCCCAGCATTTT. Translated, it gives CASSAGGRWGNQPQHF.

The CDR3 bases are TGCGCCAGCAGTGAGACACCGAACTATGGCTACACCTTC. As protein: CASSETPNYGYTF. The chain joins TRBV10-1 to TRBJ1-2, with D unclear. The CDR3 has 13 residues. Germline lookup yields CDR1 WNHNN and CDR2 SYGVQD (reference sequence). V dropped 2 bases and J dropped 2 bases, with 6 bases sitting between them.

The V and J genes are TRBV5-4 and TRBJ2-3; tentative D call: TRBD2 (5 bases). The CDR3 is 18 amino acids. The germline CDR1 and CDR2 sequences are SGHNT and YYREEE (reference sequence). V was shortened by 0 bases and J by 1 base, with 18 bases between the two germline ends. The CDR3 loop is CASSLAGRSGGRTDTQYF. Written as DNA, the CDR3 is TGTGCCAGCAGCTTGGCCGGCAGGAGCGGAGGACGCACAGATACGCAGTATTTT.

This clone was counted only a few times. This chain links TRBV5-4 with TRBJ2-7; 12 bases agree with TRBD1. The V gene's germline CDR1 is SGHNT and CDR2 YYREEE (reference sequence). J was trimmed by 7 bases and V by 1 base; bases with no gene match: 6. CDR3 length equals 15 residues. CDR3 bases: TGTGCCAGCAGCTTGCCGGGACAGGGGGCGCGGGAGCAGTACTTC. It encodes CASSLPGQGAREQYF.

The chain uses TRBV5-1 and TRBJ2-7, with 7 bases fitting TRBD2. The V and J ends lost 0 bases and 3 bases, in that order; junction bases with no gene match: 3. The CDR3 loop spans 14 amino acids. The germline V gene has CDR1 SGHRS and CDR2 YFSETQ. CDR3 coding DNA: TGCGCCAGCAGCTTGGATCTAGCGGTCTACGAGCAGTACTTC. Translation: CASSLDLAVYEQYF.

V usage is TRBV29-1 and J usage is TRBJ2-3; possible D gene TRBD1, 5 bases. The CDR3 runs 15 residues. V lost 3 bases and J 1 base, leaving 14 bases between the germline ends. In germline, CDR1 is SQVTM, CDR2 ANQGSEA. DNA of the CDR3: TGCAGCGTTGATGAGGCAGGGCAAGGCACAGATACGCAGTATTTT. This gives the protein CSVDEAGQGTDTQYF.

The CDR3 coding sequence is TGCGCCAGCAGCTGGGAACAGGGATCCTACAATGAGCAGTTCTTC. It is translated as CASSWEQGSYNEQFF. The gene calls are TRBV5-1 and TRBJ2-1, with TRBD1 as a possible D gene (6 bases). With 3 bases removed from V and 1 base from J, the gap between germline ends came to 11 bases. This CDR3 region has 15 residues. Germline lookup yields CDR1 SGHRS and CDR2 YFSETQ.

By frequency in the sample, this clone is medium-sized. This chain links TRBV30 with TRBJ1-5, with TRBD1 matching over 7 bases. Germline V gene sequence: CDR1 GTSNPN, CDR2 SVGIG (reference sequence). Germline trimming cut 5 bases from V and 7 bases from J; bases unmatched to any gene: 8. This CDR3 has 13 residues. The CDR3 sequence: CAWGDREGQPQHF. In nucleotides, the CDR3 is TGTGCCTGGGGCGACAGGGAAGGACAGCCCCAGCATTTT.

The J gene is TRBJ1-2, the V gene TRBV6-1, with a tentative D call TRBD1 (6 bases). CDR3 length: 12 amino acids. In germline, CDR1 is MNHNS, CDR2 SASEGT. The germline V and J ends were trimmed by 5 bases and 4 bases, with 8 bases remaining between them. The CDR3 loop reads CASSPGVYGYTF. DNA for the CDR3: TGTGCCAGCAGTCCAGGGGTCTATGGCTACACCTTC.

The CDR3 reads CAWGQLNRLFF. For the CDR3, the DNA is TGTGCCTGGGGACAGCTTAATCGACTGTTTTTT. The genes are TRBV30 and TRBJ1-4; a possible D gene is TRBD1 (6 bases). Per the germline V gene, CDR1 is GTSNPN and CDR2 is SVGIG (reference sequence). V lost 5 bases, J lost 13 bases, and 14 bases lay in between. The CDR3 is 11 amino acids.

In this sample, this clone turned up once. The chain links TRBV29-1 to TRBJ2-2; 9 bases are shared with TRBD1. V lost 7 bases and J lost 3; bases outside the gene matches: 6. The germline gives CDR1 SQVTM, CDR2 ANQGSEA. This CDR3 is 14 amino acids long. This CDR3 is CSAGQGFYTGELFF. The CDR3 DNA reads TGCAGCGCGGGACAGGGCTTTTACACCGGGGAGCTGTTTTTT.

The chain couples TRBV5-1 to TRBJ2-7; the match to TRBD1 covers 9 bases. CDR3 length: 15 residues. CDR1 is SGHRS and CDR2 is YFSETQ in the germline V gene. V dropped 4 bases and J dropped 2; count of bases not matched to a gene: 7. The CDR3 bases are TGCGCCAGCAGCCCGGGACAGGGCCAAGCCTACGAGCAGTACTTC. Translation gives CASSPGQGQAYEQYF.